This T cell receptor beta chain stems from a study of long-term antiretroviral therapy in people with HIV. Overall study findings and caveats: Documentation of ART adherence, viral resistance or therapy changes was absent. Diversity went up after ART and still fell short of transplant donor controls. Comparison with controls showed narrower CDR3 length ranges in HIV repertoires.

V shed 3 bases and J shed 1 base, with 6 bases lying between them. The germline CDR1 and CDR2 sequences are LGHNA and YSLEER. This CDR3 region has 13 residues. In regard to this clone: The antigen is undetermined.

The authors ran the immunoSEQ assay, v3.0, at survey level. Samples were sequenced targeting about 35,000-50,000 T-cell genomes each. TCRdb's copy holds only in-frame clones and misses some; the assay was immunoSEQ multiplex PCR. The sample lists more than 25,000 clones; about 85% were seen once. The chain employs TRBV4-3 and TRBJ1-1; no reliable D call. This specimen consisted of unsorted PBMCs, obtained about 5 years before starting antiretroviral therapy. This receptor was identified in a man aged 45-65 years with HIV. This CDR3 is CASSHTKNTEAFF. In DNA, the CDR3 is TGCGCCAGCAGCCACACAAAGAACACTGAAGCTTTCTTT.